Described below is a single T cell receptor beta chain sequence and its context. In this sample, this clonotype turned up many times. The antigen this receptor binds is unknown. Base qualities are missing; no much larger clone stands one base away. Libraries came from multiplex PCR. Sequenced using an Illumina HiSeq 4000. CDR3 regions were amplified by Arm-PCR with iRepertoire HTBI primers to construct TCR beta libraries. Gel purification was performed on PCR products prior to sequencing. The study's own analysis went as follows. Across samples, approximately 68 TRBV and around 15 TRBJ segments were identified and used for gene usage analysis of CDR3 amino acid clonotypes. COPE and FqMerger were used to merge filtered high-quality paired reads into contigs. BLAST was used to align contigs to IMGT TRBV, TRBD and TRBJ reference genes, and CDR3 was defined according to IMGT. Any clonotype with a frequency above 0.1% was counted as a highly expanded clone. Shannon entropy was used to measure repertoire diversity, and the Gini coefficient was used to measure V-J evenness. Public clonotypes were defined as clonotypes shared by more than one individual. TCRdb trimmed the raw reads at Q25, called clones with MiXCR and kept productive beta chains. Rows with a matching CDR3 protein are joined into one entry that keeps the most common DNA and genes. In this record, the V and J calls reflect TCRdb's handling and not the investigators' own analysis. The sample records around 250,000 distinct CDR3 sequences, 18% of which are singletons. Together, the top ten hold approximately 20% of the sample.

This sample is part of a study of regulatory T cells in long-lasting Graves disease (dated by TCRdb to the early 2020s). Turning to the overall study: In the newly diagnosed Graves' disease group, patients had been taking antithyroid drugs for less than 3 months. Patients with persistent Graves' disease were compared with patients with newly diagnosed Graves' disease using TCR sequencing and RNA sequencing of peripheral blood. The study took place in China and was registered as a clinical trial. A total of around 33 samples were covered by TCR sequencing, comprising some 13 persistent and 20 or so newly diagnosed Graves' disease patients.

Overall results and qualifications from the work: Sequencing and analysis were limited to the TCR beta chain. More public clonotypes were shared among persistent patients (over 2,500) than among newly diagnosed patients (966). The authors noted that the small sample size was a limitation that may lower accuracy. Lower TCR Shannon entropy and fewer highly expanded clones were observed in persistent Graves' disease patients than in newly diagnosed patients, which suggested clonal expansion. Because the primary lesion, thyroid tissue, could not be accessed, the study looked at peripheral blood alone. TRBV28, TRBJ1-2 and TRBJ2-5 were preferentially used in persistent disease, while TRBV20-1 and TRBJ2-1 were favored in newly diagnosed disease.

The label giving this sample's time point can be read as: newly diagnosed GD, antithyroid drugs for less than 3 months. For both TCR sequencing and RNA sequencing, RNA was extracted from PBMCs using TRIzol. The diagnosis of Graves' disease was made according to American Thyroid Association guidelines. The patients came from an endocrinology department in Xi'an, China. Each patient gave about 10 milliliters of peripheral blood, collected in an EDTA anticoagulant tube. Ficoll Paque Plus density gradient separation was used to isolate PBMCs, and no further T cell sorting was performed. An Agilent 2100 Bioanalyzer and agarose gel were used to assess RNA quality, and a NanoDrop 2000 was used to measure RNA concentration. The CDR3 runs 13 amino acids, cysteine and phenylalanine included. Only the CDR3 DNA is retained, 39 bases long and in frame from the first base. For CDR1 and CDR2, the germline V gene lists KGHDR and SFDVKD. V was cut back by 5 bases and J by 5 bases, leaving a gap of 10 bases between them.

The source of this sequence is a female donor with Graves disease. The sequence links TRBV24-1 to TRBJ2-3; too little of a D gene remains to name it. The sequencing here drew on peripheral blood mononuclear cells (PBMCs), taken at new diagnosis, from a patient treated with antithyroid drugs. The CDR3 protein: CATSAVAQDTQYF. The DNA sequence is as follows: TGTGCCACCAGTGCGGTAGCACAAGATACGCAGTATTTT.